In this sample, the clone carrying this T cell receptor (beta chain) turned up a few times. This CDR3 region has 16 residues. The V gene's germline CDR1 is SGHAT and CDR2 FQNNGV. V trimming: 6 bases; J trimming: 7 bases; junction bases outside the gene matches: 10. The entry originates in a study of beta chain features in type 1 diabetes. Based on CD45RO/CCR7/CD25/CD127/CD95/CD27, CD4+ regulatory, stem cell-like memory, naive and central memory cells were sorted. cDNA synthesis used the whole RNA isolate, giving expressed TCRB sequences. This table comes from immunoSEQ multiplex PCR, and its TCRdb copy is limited to in-frame clones, with some not included. This sample has around 300,000 clones, with roughly 8% found just once.

The sequence came from a woman aged 18-30 years in good health. The rearrangement uses TRBV11-2 and TRBJ2-1, with 12 nucleotides matching TRBD2. The source material was central memory CD4+ T cells from blood. The DNA for the CDR3 is TGTGCCAGCAGTTTACCCGCTAGCGGGAGGGGTAATGAGCAGTTCTTC. Translation: CASSLPASGRGNEQFF. Combining the CDR3 with reference TRBV11-2 and TRBJ2-1 gives the whole variable domain EAGVAQSPRYKIIEKRQSVAFWCNPISGHATLYWYQQILGQGPKLLIQFQNNGVVDDSQLPKDRFSAERLKGVDSTLKIQPAKLEDSAVYLCASSLPASGRGNEQFFGPGTRLTVL.